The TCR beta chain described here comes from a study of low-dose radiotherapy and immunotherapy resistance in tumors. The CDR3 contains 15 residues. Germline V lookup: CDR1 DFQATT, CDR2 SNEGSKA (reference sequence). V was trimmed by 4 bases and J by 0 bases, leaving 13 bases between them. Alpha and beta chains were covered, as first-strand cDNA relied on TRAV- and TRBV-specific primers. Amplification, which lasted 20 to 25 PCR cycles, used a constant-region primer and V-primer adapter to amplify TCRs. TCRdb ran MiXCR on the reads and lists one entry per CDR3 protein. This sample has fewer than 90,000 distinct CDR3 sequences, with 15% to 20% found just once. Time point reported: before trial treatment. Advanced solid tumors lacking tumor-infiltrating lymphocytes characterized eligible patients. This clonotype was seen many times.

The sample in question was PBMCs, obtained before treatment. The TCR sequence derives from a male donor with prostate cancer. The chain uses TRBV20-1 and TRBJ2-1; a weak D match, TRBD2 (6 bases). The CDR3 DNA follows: TGCAGTGCTATTGCGGGGTCATCCTCCTACAATGAGCAGTTCTTC. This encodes CSAIAGSSSYNEQFF.